This TCR beta chain was sequenced in a study of control samples from healthy donors and cancer patients (dated by TCRdb to about 2020). Worth noting for this clone: Its binding antigen is unknown. No much larger clone is present one base from it, and per-base qualities are unavailable.

V has 2 bases trimmed and J has 12 bases trimmed; junction bases matching no gene number 5. Reading the germline V gene gives CDR1 SGHRS and CDR2 YFSETQ. There are 13 amino acids in the CDR3, from cysteine to phenylalanine inclusive. Only CDR3 DNA is held: 39 bases, read in frame from base 1. Libraries were built with the immunoSEQ multiplex PCR assay. TCRdb stores this immuneACCESS table with in-frame sequences only. Part of the clones is absent; in the studies checked, under half of the shortfall reflects unresolved V genes, and no reason is known for the rest. The table for this sample lists about 60,000 clones; over 75% of them were counted only once. Roughly 1.2% of the sample lies in the top ten.

The origin of this receptor is a woman between 45 and 60 years old with colorectal cancer. The chain employs TRBV5-1 and TRBJ2-1; a stretch of 10 junction bases matches TRBD2. Sequenced input: PBMCs. The sequenced DNA is TGCGCCAGCAGCTTTGAACTAGCGGGAAGGCAGTTCTTC. Its translation is CASSFELAGRQFF.